This TCR beta chain was captured in a study of T cell repertoires in cytomegalovirus infection. The study, taken as a whole, reports: Carriers of CMV plus the relevant HLA were identified by cumulative public TCR beta family frequency.

Many counts were recorded for this clonotype. Its specificity is unknown. Germline V gene lookup returns CDR1 SEHNR and CDR2 FQNEAQ (reference sequence). V shed 1 base and J shed 2 bases, with 15 bases lying between them. This CDR3 has 16 residues. TCRdb ran MiXCR on the reads and lists one entry per CDR3 protein. The sample lists approximately 770,000 distinct CDR3 sequences, about 28% occurring once. This sequence joins TRBV7-9 and TRBJ2-7; D is perhaps TRBD1 (6 bases). The TCR comes from a human donor in good health (CMV status not recorded). Some clones in this sample may be carry-over from other donors' samples. The specimen was cultured CD8+ T cells from PBMCs, collected from culture after CMV antigen stimulation. The CDR3 loop reads CASSLGIQGLAYEQYF. The DNA of the CDR3 is TGTGCCAGCAGCTTAGGGATACAGGGTTTAGCCTACGAGCAGTACTTC.